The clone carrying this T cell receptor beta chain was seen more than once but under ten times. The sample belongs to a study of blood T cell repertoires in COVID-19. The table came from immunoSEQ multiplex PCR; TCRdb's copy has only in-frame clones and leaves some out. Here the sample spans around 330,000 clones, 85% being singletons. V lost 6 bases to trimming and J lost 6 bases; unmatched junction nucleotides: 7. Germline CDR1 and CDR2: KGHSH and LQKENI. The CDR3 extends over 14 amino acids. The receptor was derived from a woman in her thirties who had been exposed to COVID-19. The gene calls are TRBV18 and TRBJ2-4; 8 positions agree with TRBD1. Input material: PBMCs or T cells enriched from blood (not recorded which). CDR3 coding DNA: TGTGCCAGCTCGTTCGGACAGGGCCCAAACATTCAGTACTTC. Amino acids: CASSFGQGPNIQYF.